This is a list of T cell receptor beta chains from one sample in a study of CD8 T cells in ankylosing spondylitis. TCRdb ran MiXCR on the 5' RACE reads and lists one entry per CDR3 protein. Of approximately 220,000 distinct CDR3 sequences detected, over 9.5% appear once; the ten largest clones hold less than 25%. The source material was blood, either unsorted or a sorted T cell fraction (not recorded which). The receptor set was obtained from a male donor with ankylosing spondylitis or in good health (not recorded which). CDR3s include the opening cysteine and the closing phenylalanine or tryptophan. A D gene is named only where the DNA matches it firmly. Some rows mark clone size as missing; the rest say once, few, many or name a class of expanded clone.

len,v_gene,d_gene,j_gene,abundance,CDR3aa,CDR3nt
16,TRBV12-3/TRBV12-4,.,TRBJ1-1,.,CASSLNTGKRQIRAFF,TGTGCCAGCAGTTTAAACACAGGGAAAAGGCAGATTCGAGCTTTCTTT
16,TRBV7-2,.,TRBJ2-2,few,CASSLQSRPDAGELFF,TGTGCCAGCAGCTTACAGTCCCGGCCAGATGCCGGGGAGCTGTTTTTT
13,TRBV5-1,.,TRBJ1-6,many,CASSLDGNSPLHF,TGCGCCAGCAGCTTGGACGGTAATTCACCCCTCCACTTT
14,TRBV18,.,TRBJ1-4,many,CASSSVSSNEKLFF,TGTGCCAGCTCCTCCGTCAGCTCTAATGAAAAACTGTTTTTT
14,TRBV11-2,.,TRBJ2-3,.,CASSRARSTDTQYF,TGTGCCAGCAGCAGGGCGCGGAGCACAGATACGCAGTATTTT
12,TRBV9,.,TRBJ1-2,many,CASSPPGDGYTF,TGTGCCAGCAGCCCTCCAGGGGATGGCTACACCTTC
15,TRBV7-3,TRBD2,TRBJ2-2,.,CASSPSGGNIGELFF,TGTGCCAGCAGCCCTAGCGGGGGGAACATCGGGGAGCTGTTTTTT
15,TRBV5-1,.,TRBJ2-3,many,CASSLPAPDTDTQYF,TGCGCCAGCAGCTTACCGGCCCCCGACACAGATACGCAGTATTTT
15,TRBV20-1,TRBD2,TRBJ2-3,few,CSARRPGLARDTQYF,TGCAGTGCACGACGACCGGGACTAGCAAGAGATACGCAGTATTTT
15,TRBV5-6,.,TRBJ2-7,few,CASSLLGSGVYEQYF,TGTGCCAGCAGCTTGTTGGGAAGCGGTGTCTACGAGCAGTACTTC
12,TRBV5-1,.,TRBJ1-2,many,CASTSGDYGYTF,TGCGCCAGCACCTCGGGCGATTACGGCTACACCTTC
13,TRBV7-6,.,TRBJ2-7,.,CASSVARDNEQYF,TGTGCCAGCAGCGTCGCCAGGGACAACGAGCAGTACTTC
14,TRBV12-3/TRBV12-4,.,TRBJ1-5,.,CASSLVQAGQPQHF,TGTGCCAGCAGTTTAGTCCAGGCGGGGCAGCCCCAGCATTTT
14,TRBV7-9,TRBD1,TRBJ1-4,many,CASSSGTGGEKLFF,TGTGCCAGCAGCTCTGGGACAGGAGGTGAAAAACTGTTTTTT
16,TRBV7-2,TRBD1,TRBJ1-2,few,CASSLAPGTGNYGYTF,TGTGCCAGCAGCTTAGCCCCCGGGACAGGAAACTATGGCTACACCTTC
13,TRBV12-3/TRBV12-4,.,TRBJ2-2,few,CASSQRGGGELFF,TGTGCCAGCAGCCAAAGGGGTGGCGGGGAGCTGTTTTTT